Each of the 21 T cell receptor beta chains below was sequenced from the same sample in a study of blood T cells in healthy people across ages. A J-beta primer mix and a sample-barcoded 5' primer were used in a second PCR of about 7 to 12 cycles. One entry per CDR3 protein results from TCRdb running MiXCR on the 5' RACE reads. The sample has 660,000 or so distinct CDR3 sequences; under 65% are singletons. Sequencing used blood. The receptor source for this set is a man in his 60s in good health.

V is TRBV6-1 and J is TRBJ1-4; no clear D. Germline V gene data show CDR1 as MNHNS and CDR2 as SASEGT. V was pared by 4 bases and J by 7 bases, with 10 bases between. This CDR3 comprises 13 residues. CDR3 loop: CASSGGRGEKLFF. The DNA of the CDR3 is TGTGCCAGCAGTGGCGGCCGGGGTGAAAAACTGTTTTTT.

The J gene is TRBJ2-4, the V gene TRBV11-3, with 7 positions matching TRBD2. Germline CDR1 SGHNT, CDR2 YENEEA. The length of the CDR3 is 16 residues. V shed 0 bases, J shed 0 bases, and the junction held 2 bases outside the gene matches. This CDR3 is CASSLDRGVAKNIQYF. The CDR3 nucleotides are TGTGCCAGCAGCTTAGATCGGGGGGTAGCCAAAAACATTCAGTACTTC. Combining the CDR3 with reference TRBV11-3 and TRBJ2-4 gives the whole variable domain EAGVVQSPRYKIIEKKQPVAFWCNPISGHNTLYWYLQNLGQGPELLIRYENEEAVDDSQLPKDRFSAERLKGVDSTLKIQPAELGDSAVYLCASSLDRGVAKNIQYFGAGTRLSVL.

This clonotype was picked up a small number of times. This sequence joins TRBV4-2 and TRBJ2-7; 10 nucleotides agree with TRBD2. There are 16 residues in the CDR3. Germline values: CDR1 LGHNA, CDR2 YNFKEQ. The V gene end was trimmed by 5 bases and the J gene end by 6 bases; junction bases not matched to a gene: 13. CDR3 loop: CASSNALGGLAREQYF. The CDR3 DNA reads TGTGCCAGCAGCAACGCCCTGGGGGGACTAGCGCGCGAGCAGTACTTC.

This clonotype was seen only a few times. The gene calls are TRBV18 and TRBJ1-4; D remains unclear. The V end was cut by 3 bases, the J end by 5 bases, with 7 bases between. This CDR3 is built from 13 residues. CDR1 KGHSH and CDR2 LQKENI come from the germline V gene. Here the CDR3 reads CASSPGENEKLFF. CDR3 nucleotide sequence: TGTGCCAGCTCACCGGGAGAAAATGAAAAACTGTTTTTT.

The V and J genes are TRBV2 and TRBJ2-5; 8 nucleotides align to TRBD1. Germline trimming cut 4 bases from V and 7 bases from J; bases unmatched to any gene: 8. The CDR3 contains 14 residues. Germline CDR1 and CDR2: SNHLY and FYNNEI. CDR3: CASSGRDRSGTQYF. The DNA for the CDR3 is TGTGCCAGCAGTGGCCGGGACAGGTCCGGGACCCAGTACTTC.

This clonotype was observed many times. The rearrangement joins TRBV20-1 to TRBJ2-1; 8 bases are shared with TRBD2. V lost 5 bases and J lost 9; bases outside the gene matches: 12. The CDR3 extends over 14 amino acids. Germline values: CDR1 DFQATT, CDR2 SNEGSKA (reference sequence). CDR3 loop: CSAPFPGLELEQFF. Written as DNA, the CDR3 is TGCAGTGCTCCATTCCCGGGACTAGAGCTTGAGCAGTTCTTC.

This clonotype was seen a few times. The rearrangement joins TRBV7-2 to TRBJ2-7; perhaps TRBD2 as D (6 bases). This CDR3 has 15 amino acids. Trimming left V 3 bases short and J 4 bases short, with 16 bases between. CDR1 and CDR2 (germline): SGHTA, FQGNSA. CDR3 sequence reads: CASSLIAAPRYEQYF. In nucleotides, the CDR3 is TGTGCCAGCAGCTTGATAGCGGCCCCCCGATACGAGCAGTACTTC.

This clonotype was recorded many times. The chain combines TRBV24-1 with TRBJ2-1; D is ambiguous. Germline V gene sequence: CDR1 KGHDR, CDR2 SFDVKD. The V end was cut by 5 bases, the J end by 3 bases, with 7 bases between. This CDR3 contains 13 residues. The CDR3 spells CATSAGYYNEQFF. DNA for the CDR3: TGTGCCACCAGTGCTGGGTACTACAATGAGCAGTTCTTC.

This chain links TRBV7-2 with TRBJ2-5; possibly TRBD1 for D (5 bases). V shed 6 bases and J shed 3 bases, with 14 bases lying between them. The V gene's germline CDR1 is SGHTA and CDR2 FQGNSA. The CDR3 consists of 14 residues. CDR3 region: CASSSRVLEETQYF. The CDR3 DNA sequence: TGTGCCAGCAGTTCCAGGGTCCTAGAAGAGACCCAGTACTTC.

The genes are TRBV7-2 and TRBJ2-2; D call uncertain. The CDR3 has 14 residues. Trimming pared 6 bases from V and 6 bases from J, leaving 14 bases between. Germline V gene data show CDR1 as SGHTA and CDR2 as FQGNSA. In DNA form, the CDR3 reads TGTGCCAGCAGGACCGTCTTATCCTCCGGGGAGCTGTTTTTT. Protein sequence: CASRTVLSSGELFF.

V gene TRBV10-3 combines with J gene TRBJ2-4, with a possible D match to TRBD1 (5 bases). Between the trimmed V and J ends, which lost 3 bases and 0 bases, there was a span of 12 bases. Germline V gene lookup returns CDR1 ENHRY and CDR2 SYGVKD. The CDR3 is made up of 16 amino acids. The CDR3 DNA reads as TGTGCCATCAGTGACCAACAGGCCCTAGCCAAAAACATTCAGTACTTC. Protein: CAISDQQALAKNIQYF.

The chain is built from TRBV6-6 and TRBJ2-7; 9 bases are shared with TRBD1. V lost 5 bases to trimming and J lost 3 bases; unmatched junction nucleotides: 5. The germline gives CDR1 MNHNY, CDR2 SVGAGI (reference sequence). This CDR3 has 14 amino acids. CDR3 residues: CASSRTGAHYEQYF. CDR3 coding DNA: TGTGCCAGCAGTCGGACAGGGGCCCACTACGAGCAGTACTTC.

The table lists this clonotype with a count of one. CDR3 coding DNA: TGCGCCAGCAGCTCCGGACTAGCGGGGACCAGGGAGACCCAGTACTTC. Its protein is CASSSGLAGTRETQYF. V gene TRBV5-1 combines with J gene TRBJ2-5, with 12 bases identical to TRBD2. Losses at the gene ends were 3 bases for V and 5 bases for J; bases not matched to a gene: 8. CDR1 is SGHRS and CDR2 is YFSETQ in the germline V gene. The CDR3 contains 16 residues.

The CDR3 region has the DNA TGTGCCAGCAGAGGGGACGCTTACGAGCAGTACTTC. Translating gives CASRGDAYEQYF. The V gene is TRBV12-3 or TRBV12-4, the J gene TRBJ2-7; D could derive from TRBD1 or TRBD2 (5 bases each). Trimming left V 6 bases short and J 4 bases short, with 10 bases between. This CDR3 comprises 12 residues.

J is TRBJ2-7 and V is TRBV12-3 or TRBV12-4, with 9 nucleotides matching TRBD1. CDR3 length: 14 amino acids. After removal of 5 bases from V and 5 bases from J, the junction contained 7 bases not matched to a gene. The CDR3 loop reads CASSVYRGLDEQYF. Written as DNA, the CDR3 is TGTGCCAGCAGTGTATACAGGGGGCTCGACGAGCAGTACTTC.

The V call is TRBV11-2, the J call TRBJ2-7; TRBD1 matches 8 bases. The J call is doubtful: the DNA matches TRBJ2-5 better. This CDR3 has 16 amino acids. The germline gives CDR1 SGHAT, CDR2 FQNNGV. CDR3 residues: CASSLDRGRGRETQYF. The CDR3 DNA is TGTGCCAGCAGCCTCGATCGTGGCAGGGGGCGAGAGACCCAGTACTTC.

The chain's CDR3 is CASSTTADTQYF. The CDR3 nucleotides read TGTGCCAGCAGCACGACCGCAGATACGCAGTATTTT. The genes are TRBV7-8 and TRBJ2-3; D is unresolved. Germline V gene lookup returns CDR1 SGHVS and CDR2 FQNEAQ. V was pared by 5 bases and J by 4 bases, with 7 bases between. The CDR3 length is 12 residues.

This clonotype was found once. For the CDR3, the DNA is TGCAGCGTTGGACAAGATAGCAATCAGCCCCAGCATTTT. The encoded protein is CSVGQDSNQPQHF. The gene calls are TRBV29-1 and TRBJ1-5; no definite D call. The germline CDR1 and CDR2 sequences are SQVTM and ANQGSEA. The CDR3 has 13 amino acids. V lost 4 bases to trimming and J lost 0 bases, with 7 bases between them.

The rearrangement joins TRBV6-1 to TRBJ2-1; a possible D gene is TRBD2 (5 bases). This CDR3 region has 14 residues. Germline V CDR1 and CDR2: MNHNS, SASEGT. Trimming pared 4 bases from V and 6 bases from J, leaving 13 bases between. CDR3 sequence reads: CASSVGGDANEQFF. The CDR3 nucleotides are TGTGCCAGCAGTGTAGGAGGAGACGCCAATGAGCAGTTCTTC.

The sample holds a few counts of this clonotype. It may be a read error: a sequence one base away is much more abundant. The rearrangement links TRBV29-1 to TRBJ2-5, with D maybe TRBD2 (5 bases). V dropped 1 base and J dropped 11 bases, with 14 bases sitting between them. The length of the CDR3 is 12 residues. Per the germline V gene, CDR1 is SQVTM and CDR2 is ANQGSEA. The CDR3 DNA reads TGCAGCGTTGAAGCTCCGGCAAGGGAGCAGTACTTC. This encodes CSVEAPAREQYF.

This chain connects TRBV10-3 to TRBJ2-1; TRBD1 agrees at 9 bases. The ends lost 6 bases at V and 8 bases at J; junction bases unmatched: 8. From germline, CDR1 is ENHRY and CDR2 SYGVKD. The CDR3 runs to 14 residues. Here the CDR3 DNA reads TGTGCCATCAGCCGGGACAGGGTAGGTGATGAGCAGTTCTTC. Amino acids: CAISRDRVGDEQFF.